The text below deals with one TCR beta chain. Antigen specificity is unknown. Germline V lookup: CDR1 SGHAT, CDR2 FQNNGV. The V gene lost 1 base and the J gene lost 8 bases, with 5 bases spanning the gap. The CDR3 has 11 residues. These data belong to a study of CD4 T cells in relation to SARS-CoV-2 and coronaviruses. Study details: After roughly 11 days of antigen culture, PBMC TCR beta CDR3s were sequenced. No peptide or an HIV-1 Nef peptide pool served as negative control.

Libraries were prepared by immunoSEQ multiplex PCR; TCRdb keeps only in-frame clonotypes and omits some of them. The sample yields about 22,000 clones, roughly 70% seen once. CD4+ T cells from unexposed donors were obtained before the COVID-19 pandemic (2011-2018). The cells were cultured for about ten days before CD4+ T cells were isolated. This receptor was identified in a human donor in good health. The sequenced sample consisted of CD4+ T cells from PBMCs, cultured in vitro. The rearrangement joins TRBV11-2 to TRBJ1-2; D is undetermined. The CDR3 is CASSLGGGYTF. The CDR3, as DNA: TGTGCCAGCAGCTTAGGGGGAGGCTACACCTTC. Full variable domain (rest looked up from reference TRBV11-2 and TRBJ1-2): EAGVAQSPRYKIIEKRQSVAFWCNPISGHATLYWYQQILGQGPKLLIQFQNNGVVDDSQLPKDRFSAERLKGVDSTLKIQPAKLEDSAVYLCASSLGGGYTFGSGTRLTVV.